The table lists the clone carrying this T cell receptor beta chain with a few counts. With 2 bases clipped from V and 3 bases from J, the junction kept 4 bases outside the gene matches. The germline gives CDR1 LGHNA, CDR2 YNFKEQ. The CDR3 is 14 residues long. RNA transcripts served as the template for amplifying TCR beta CDR3 regions. An initial round of RT-PCR targeting the TCR CDR3 relied on the HTBI primer set. Each CDR3 protein gets one entry after TCRdb re-called the multiplex PCR reads with MiXCR. The data show around 500,000 distinct CDR3 sequences, roughly 15% seen once. This sample is drawn from a study of T cells in Graves' hyperthyroidism and ophthalmopathy. Each ophthalmopathy patient scored at least 3 on the Clinical Activity Score and at least 4 on NOSPECS grade, with duration under 3 months. Not enrolled were patients with uncontrolled infection, other autoimmune disease, pregnancy or lactation. Diagnostic assessment was based on clinical symptoms, serum thyroxine and TRAb, thyroid ultrasound and orbital computed tomography.

This rearrangement joins TRBV4-2 to TRBJ2-7; 7 bases line up with TRBD2. This receptor was obtained from a woman aged 25 to 45 with Graves' ophthalmopathy. The sequenced material came from blood. DNA of the CDR3: TGTGCCAGCAGCCAAAGAGGCGGGAGCTACGAGCAGTACTTC. Residues: CASSQRGGSYEQYF.